Below, one T cell receptor beta chain is given with its context. Sequencing was performed with immunoSEQ multiplex PCR; in TCRdb, only in-frame clones are kept and a portion is missing. The sample contains about 320,000 clones, about 82% of which appear only once. The length of the CDR3 is 13 residues. Looked up from germline, CDR1 is WNHNN and CDR2 is SYGVQD (reference sequence). After removal of 5 bases from V and 8 bases from J, the junction contained 6 bases not matched to a gene. The sample belongs to a study of Ad26.COV2.S vaccination and SARS-CoV-2 variants. The treatment here: about 20 received Ad26.COV2.S at low or high dose, single or two shots; about 5 received placebo; per-sample allocation not given. Collection of samples fell on day 63 after the first vaccine or placebo injection.

The chain recombines TRBV10-1 with TRBJ2-3, with TRBD1 matching over 8 bases. The sequenced sample was peripheral blood, obtained in a trial of Ad26.COV2.S vaccine versus placebo. This receptor was obtained from a person aged 18-60 years who received the Ad26.COV2.S COVID-19 vaccine or a placebo. Written as DNA, the CDR3 is TGCGCCAGCAGTTTTCAGGGGGCTGCTACGCAGTATTTT. The encoded protein is CASSFQGAATQYF.